This T cell receptor beta chain appears in the sequencing data of a study of early T cells in non-severe SARS-CoV-2 infection. Study details: Bulk RNA taken from unsorted whole blood was sequenced, leaving chains unpaired. Study findings and constraints: Sequences matched to VDJdb favored anti-spike CD8 responses, while private and CD4 specificities were missed.

Unique molecular identifiers were attached to individual cDNA molecules. TCRdb re-derived calls from the 5' RACE reads in MiXCR, one entry per CDR3 protein. The sample carries approximately 50,000 distinct CDR3 sequences, about 9.3% recorded once. This clonotype was detected a few times. The antigen is undetermined. The sequencing sample was made of whole blood. This TCR was sampled from an adult who was a healthcare worker with PCR-confirmed SARS-CoV-2 infection or an uninfected control (not recorded which).

DNA for the CDR3: TGTGCCAGCAGCGGGAGGCAGGGTGGAGATGGCTACACCTTC. This encodes CASSGRQGGDGYTF. The chain links TRBV7-2 to TRBJ1-2; possible D gene TRBD1, 5 bases. Trimming took 5 bases from V and 6 from J, leaving 16 bases between them. This CDR3 region has 14 residues. From germline, CDR1 is SGHTA and CDR2 FQGNSA.